This TCR beta chain appears in the sequencing data of a study of cytomegalovirus exposure and HLA in healthy donors. Overall study context: Prior work identified 95 million to 120 million unique TCR beta sequences in roughly 180 million T cells.

General study findings and limits: Earlier analysis found most TCR beta V segments productive about 90% or about 30% of the time.

The CDR3 sequence is 14 residues long. In germline, CDR1 is SEHNR, CDR2 FQNEAQ (reference sequence). V dropped 3 bases and J dropped 4; count of bases not matched to a gene: 4. Points on this clone: Its antigen is undetermined.

The primer mix had 60 Vbeta and 13 Jbeta primers. Sequencing used immunoSEQ multiplex PCR; TCRdb keeps in-frame clones, though not all of them. The data show roughly 100,000 clones, approximately 79% seen once. Specimen: PBMCs. The TCR comes from a man between 25 and 39 years old in good health and CMV-seropositive. The chain uses TRBV7-9 and TRBJ2-5; 8 bases line up with TRBD2. CDR3 nucleotide sequence: TGTGCCAGCAGCTTCGGGGGGGGAGGAGAGACCCAGTACTTC. Residues: CASSFGGGGETQYF.